This TCR beta chain is drawn from a study of cytomegalovirus exposure and HLA in healthy donors. V lost 0 bases and J 8 bases, leaving 7 bases between the germline ends. The CDR3 extends over 11 amino acids. Germline CDR1 is GTSNPN and CDR2 is SVGIG (reference sequence). Primers for the PCR totalled 60 Vbeta and 13 Jbeta. The table came from immunoSEQ multiplex PCR; TCRdb's copy has only in-frame clones and leaves some out. Counted here are more than 110,000 clones, roughly 77% occurring once; the ten biggest clones make up about 3.4%. The study's findings and limits: As a later analysis revealed, most CMV-associated TCR beta chains appeared HLA-restricted. Certain indistinguishable V segments, among them TRBV6-2 and TRBV6-3, were excluded.

Concerning this clone: Its matching antigen is unknown.

Sample: PBMCs. This receptor was identified in a female donor in good health and CMV-seronegative. The V and J genes are TRBV30 and TRBJ1-2; D gene ambiguous. The CDR3 protein is CAWSVVSGYTF. The CDR3 bases are TGTGCCTGGAGTGTTGTTAGCGGCTACACCTTC.